Following are 4 T cell receptor beta chains from one sample sequenced in a study of CD8 T cells in ankylosing spondylitis. TCRdb ran MiXCR on the 5' RACE reads and lists one entry per CDR3 protein. This sample has about 540,000 distinct CDR3 sequences, with 9.5% to 15% found just once. These TCRs' antigens remain unknown. Study findings and constraints: What seemed typical of ankylosing spondylitis blood was a TCR beta motif built from 7 or 8 highly homologous variants.

The material sequenced was blood, either unsorted or a sorted T cell fraction (not recorded which). These receptors came from a male donor with ankylosing spondylitis.

The chain recombines TRBV18 with TRBJ2-2, with 9 bases that match TRBD1. Trimming cost V 3 bases and J 7 bases; bases outside gene matches: 6. Looked up from germline, CDR1 is KGHSH and CDR2 is LQKENI. This CDR3 is 15 amino acids long. CDR3 in DNA: TGTGCCAGCTCACCGTACTCGGGACAGGGCGGGGAGCTGTTTTTT. Its protein is CASSPYSGQGGELFF.

This clonotype has just a few counts. V is TRBV3-1 and J is TRBJ1-2, with D hard to call. Germline V lookup: CDR1 LGHDT, CDR2 YNNKEL (reference sequence). V was trimmed by 3 bases and J by 7 bases, leaving 18 bases between them. The CDR3 is 15 residues long. CDR3 sequence: CASSHDDRSSGGYTF. As DNA, the CDR3 is TGTGCCAGCAGCCACGATGACCGTTCATCGGGTGGCTACACCTTC.

At least ten counts were recorded for this clonotype. The junction shows a germline mismatch at one end, possibly a read error. V is TRBV5-1 and J is TRBJ2-5; no reliable D call. The CDR3 is made up of 11 amino acids. Germline loops: CDR1 SGHRS, CDR2 YFSETQ. The CDR3 DNA reads TGTGCCAGCAGTTACCAAGAGACCCAGTACTTC. Translated: CASSYQETQYF.

The rearrangement joins TRBV20-1 to TRBJ2-1; 7 nucleotides line up with TRBD2. With V trimmed by 1 base and J by 7 bases, 10 bases remained unmatched. The germline CDR1 and CDR2 sequences are DFQATT and SNEGSKA (reference sequence). This CDR3 is built from 15 residues. The CDR3 spells CSARAAGEGPNEQFF. The CDR3 region has the DNA TGCAGTGCTAGAGCGGCGGGGGAGGGCCCAAATGAGCAGTTCTTC.